This T cell receptor (beta chain) was recorded in a study of T-cell reconstitution after alpha-beta-depleted transplantation in children. This clonotype appeared many times. Unique molecular identifiers featured in how the TCRbeta library was prepared. Each CDR3 protein gets one entry after TCRdb re-called the PCR reads with MiXCR. The data show more than 400,000 distinct CDR3 sequences, about 40% seen once. This clonotype was sampled from a girl aged 2-10 years with aplastic anemia, due to receive a stem cell transplant. The sequences come from PBMCs, collected before TCRalphabeta/CD19-depleted stem cell transplant.

The CDR3 DNA is TGCAGTTCCCGTCGGGCTACGCCCTTCGACAATGAGCAGTTCTTC. Translated: CSSRRATPFDNEQFF. The J gene is TRBJ2-1, the V gene TRBV20-1; D not certain. This CDR3 contains 15 residues. Trimming pared 8 bases from V and 5 bases from J, leaving 22 bases between. Per germline, CDR1 DFQATT and CDR2 SNEGSKA (reference sequence).